The rows below give T cell receptor beta chains drawn from one sample of a study of T cell responses to AZD1222 COVID-19 vaccine. Assay: immunoSEQ multiplex PCR; the TCRdb copy retains only in-frame clones and omits some. Of 75,000 to 90,000 clones listed, roughly 82% are singletons. The sample was peripheral blood, taken on day 0 of AZD1222 vaccination. These receptors originate from an adult in good health. CDR3s include the opening cysteine and the closing phenylalanine or tryptophan. D genes are given only for firm matches. Clone size appears in some rows only: once, few, many, or a class for an expanded clone.

d_call,cdr3_length,j_call,v_call,clone_size,cdr3_aa,cdr3_nt
.,14,TRBJ1-2,TRBV6-5,.,CASTPGQREMGYTF,TGTGCCAGCACCCCCGGACAGAGGGAAATGGGCTACACCTTC
.,17,TRBJ2-7,TRBV4-1,.,CASSQDSKRAGSYEQYF,TGCGCCAGCAGCCAAGATAGTAAGCGGGCCGGCTCCTACGAGCAGTACTTC
TRBD1,16,TRBJ1-1,TRBV5-4,.,CASSSMTGGANTEAFF,TGTGCCAGCAGCTCCATGACAGGGGGCGCGAACACTGAAGCTTTCTTT
TRBD2,16,TRBJ2-7,TRBV13,.,CASSRRTSGIIDEQYF,TGTGCCAGCAGCCGACGGACTAGCGGGATAATCGACGAGCAGTACTTC
TRBD1,15,TRBJ2-7,TRBV13,.,CASSLTGTGGYEQYF,TGTGCCAGCAGCTTAACCGGGACAGGGGGCTACGAGCAGTACTTC
.,11,TRBJ2-7,TRBV3-1/TRBV3-2,.,CASSINYEQYF,TGTGCCAGCAGCATCAACTACGAGCAGTACTTC
.,17,TRBJ2-7,TRBV9,.,CASSVGGGDGNTYEQYF,TGTGCCAGCAGCGTAGGAGGAGGGGACGGAAACACCTACGAGCAGTACTTC
.,12,TRBJ2-7,TRBV12-3/TRBV12-4,once,CASRHTSLEQYF,TGTGCCAGCAGGCATACTAGCCTCGAGCAGTACTTC
TRBD1,13,TRBJ1-1,TRBV6-5,.,CASRPGQGTEAFF,TGTGCCAGCAGACCCGGACAGGGGACTGAAGCTTTCTTT
.,14,TRBJ2-3,TRBV7-9,.,CASSPFGTTDTQYF,TGTGCCAGCAGCCCTTTCGGGACCACAGATACGCAGTATTTT
.,15,TRBJ1-2,TRBV2,.,CASGQEGRNPNGYTF,TGTGCCAGCGGGCAGGAGGGACGTAACCCCAATGGCTACACCTTC
TRBD1,12,TRBJ1-2,TRBV28,.,CASVEGQRGYTF,TGTGCCAGCGTTGAGGGACAGAGGGGCTACACCTTC
TRBD2,15,TRBJ2-7,TRBV28,.,CASLLHRTSGYEQYF,TGTGCCAGCCTACTACACCGGACTAGCGGCTACGAGCAGTACTTC
.,14,TRBJ2-5,TRBV19,.,CASSIRGGQETQYF,TGTGCCAGTAGTATCAGGGGGGGACAAGAGACCCAGTACTTC
TRBD1,15,TRBJ1-2,TRBV4-3,.,CASSLGQSKLGGYTF,TGCGCCAGCAGCCTGGGACAGTCAAAGCTGGGGGGCTACACCTTC
TRBD1,15,TRBJ2-7,TRBV4-3,.,CASSYVTGGRYEQYF,TGCGCCAGCAGCTACGTGACAGGGGGCAGGTACGAGCAGTACTTC
.,14,TRBJ1-2,TRBV7-9,.,CASSLGHMGVGYTF,TGTGCCAGCAGCTTAGGTCACATGGGGGTTGGCTACACCTTC
TRBD1,13,TRBJ2-7,TRBV7-9,.,CASSIRGGGEQYF,TGTGCCAGCAGCATACGAGGGGGCGGGGAGCAGTACTTC
TRBD1,16,TRBJ1-1,TRBV5-5,.,CASSFIPGTANTEAFF,TGTGCCAGCAGCTTCATACCCGGGACAGCGAACACTGAAGCTTTCTTT
.,12,TRBJ2-1,TRBV11-2,.,CASRTAYNEQFF,TGTGCCAGTCGGACCGCTTACAATGAGCAGTTCTTC
TRBD1,15,TRBJ2-7,TRBV27,.,CASSLTGTGLYEQYF,TGTGCCAGCAGTTTAACCGGGACAGGCTTATACGAGCAGTACTTC
.,15,TRBJ2-1,TRBV25-1,.,CASSARDWYYNEQFF,TGTGCCAGCAGTGCCCGGGACTGGTACTACAATGAGCAGTTCTTC
.,16,TRBJ1-4,TRBV5-6,.,CASSILTTTTNEKLFF,TGTGCCAGCAGCATACTCACGACAACAACTAATGAAAAACTGTTTTTT
.,15,TRBJ1-3,TRBV18,.,CASSPLETLGNTIYF,TGTGCCAGCTCACCACTGGAGACTCTTGGAAACACCATATATTTT
.,14,TRBJ1-1,TRBV30,.,CAWSSGIASTEAFF,TGTGCCTGGAGTTCAGGGATCGCGAGCACTGAAGCTTTCTTT
.,15,TRBJ2-1,TRBV6-4,.,CASPGPAGIWYEQFF,TGTGCCAGCCCAGGCCCGGCGGGTATCTGGTATGAGCAGTTCTTC
.,13,TRBJ1-5,TRBV2,once,CASIEQLNQPQHF,TGTGCCAGCATCGAACAGCTAAATCAGCCCCAGCATTTT
.,14,TRBJ1-2,TRBV30,.,CAWGTGMGDYGYTF,TGTGCCTGGGGCACAGGGATGGGAGACTATGGCTACACCTTC
.,16,TRBJ1-5,TRBV28,.,CASSPRLQRGNQPQHF,TGTGCCAGCAGTCCTCGCCTCCAGAGAGGCAATCAGCCCCAGCATTTT
TRBD2,11,TRBJ2-7,TRBV2,.,CAKGTIYEQYF,TGTGCCAAGGGGACTATCTACGAGCAGTACTTC
.,12,TRBJ1-2,TRBV30,.,CASYDRNYGYTF,TGTGCCAGCTATGACAGGAACTATGGCTACACCTTC
.,11,TRBJ1-3,TRBV7-2,.,CASSFTNTIYF,TGTGCCAGCAGCTTTACCAACACCATATATTTT
.,11,TRBJ1-2,TRBV10-3,.,CATWENYGYTF,TGTGCCACGTGGGAAAACTATGGCTACACCTTC
TRBD2,16,TRBJ2-7,TRBV6-6,.,CASSYTSGRAPREQYF,TGTGCCAGCAGTTACACTAGCGGGAGGGCCCCCCGTGAGCAGTACTTC
.,13,TRBJ2-1,TRBV11-2,.,CASSLDPPSQQFF,TGTGCCAGCAGCTTAGATCCGCCTAGCCAGCAGTTCTTC
.,15,TRBJ1-1,TRBV7-2,.,CASSLVAPPATEAFF,TGTGCCAGCAGCTTAGTAGCCCCGCCGGCCACTGAAGCTTTCTTT
.,18,TRBJ1-6,TRBV5-1,.,CASSFTRDTFSYNSPLHF,TGCGCCAGCAGCTTTACCCGGGACACTTTCTCCTATAATTCACCCCTCCACTTT
TRBD1,16,TRBJ1-5,TRBV5-8,.,CASSPLGTGGHQPQHF,TGTGCCAGCAGCCCTTTAGGGACAGGGGGGCATCAGCCCCAGCATTTT
.,12,TRBJ2-7,TRBV3-1/TRBV3-2,.,CASSQSAVGQYF,TGTGCCAGCAGCCAATCGGCGGTCGGGCAGTACTTC
.,12,TRBJ2-7,TRBV7-9,.,CASSSWSYEQYF,TGTGCCAGCAGCTCTTGGTCCTACGAGCAGTACTTC
.,15,TRBJ2-7,TRBV21-1,once,CASSARWRCLYEQYF,TGTGCCAGCAGCGCTAGATGGAGATGCCTTTACGAGCAGTACTTC
TRBD1,16,TRBJ2-2,TRBV25-1,.,CASSRGQGVNTGELFF,TGTGCCAGCAGCCGCGGGCAGGGGGTGAACACCGGGGAGCTGTTTTTT
.,14,TRBJ2-7,TRBV6-5,.,CASSYGPQTYEQYF,TGTGCCAGCAGTTACGGGCCTCAAACCTACGAGCAGTACTTC
.,16,TRBJ2-7,TRBV28,.,CASSSFASGRGFEQYF,TGTGCCAGCAGTTCCTTCGCCTCGGGCCGGGGCTTTGAGCAGTACTTC
.,11,TRBJ2-7,TRBV10-3,.,CAISEMYEQYF,TGTGCCATCAGTGAGATGTACGAGCAGTACTTC
.,14,TRBJ1-1,TRBV2,.,CASSEGAGWGTAFF,TGTGCCAGCAGTGAAGGGGCAGGCTGGGGGACAGCTTTCTTT
.,12,TRBJ2-3,TRBV13,.,CASSFEGDTQYF,TGTGCCAGCAGCTTTGAGGGAGATACGCAGTATTTT
TRBD1,15,TRBJ1-6,TRBV6-2/TRBV6-3,.,CASSYGGQYNSPLHF,TGTGCCAGCAGTTATGGGGGACAGTATAATTCACCCCTCCACTTT
TRBD1,14,TRBJ1-1,TRBV18,.,CASSPRTGATEAFF,TGTGCCAGCTCACCAAGGACAGGGGCCACTGAAGCTTTCTTT
TRBD1,15,TRBJ2-1,TRBV30,.,CAWATDRGLYNEQFF,TGTGCCTGGGCCACGGACAGGGGGCTCTACAATGAGCAGTTCTTC
.,14,TRBJ1-1,TRBV14,.,CASSQDLRVGEAFF,TGTGCCAGCAGCCAAGATCTTAGGGTGGGGGAAGCTTTCTTT
.,13,TRBJ1-2,TRBV30,.,CAWSVGTNYGYTF,TGTGCCTGGAGTGTAGGGACTAACTATGGCTACACCTTC